The 26 T cell receptor beta chains reported below all come from one sample, sequenced in a study of blood T cell repertoires in COVID-19. Clones were read by immunoSEQ multiplex PCR, and TCRdb kept only the in-frame ones, dropping some. The table includes 70,000 or so clones, around 86% detected once. Material: peripheral blood. The receptor source for this set is a man in his sixties or seventies with active or convalescent COVID-19.

J is TRBJ2-3 and V is TRBV27; tentatively, D is TRBD1 (5 bases). Germline V gene lookup returns CDR1 MNHEY and CDR2 SMNVEV (reference sequence). With 3 bases removed from V and 8 bases from J, the gap between germline ends came to 18 bases. The CDR3 consists of 15 residues. DNA for the CDR3: TGTGCCAGCAGTTTCATCGGCTTGGGGCAGGGTACGCAGTATTTT. Protein product: CASSFIGLGQGTQYF.

This clone came up once. The chain joins TRBV18 to TRBJ1-2, with unresolved D. The V gene's germline CDR1 is KGHSH and CDR2 LQKENI. The V end was cut by 0 bases, the J end by 0 bases, with 8 bases between. The CDR3 spans 15 residues. The CDR3 loop reads CASSPPDKTNYGYTF. CDR3 nucleotides: TGTGCCAGCTCACCACCAGACAAAACTAACTATGGCTACACCTTC.

The chain joins TRBV12-2 to TRBJ2-1; the table's D call TRBD2 went unverified against the DNA. TRBV12-2 is reported as a pseudogene. The CDR3 has 15 residues. The CDR3 spells CASRLAPGSCCEQFF. CDR3 nucleotides: TGTGCAAGTCGCTTAGCCCCGGGTAGTTGTTGTGAGCAGTTCTTC.

This clone was seen a few times. The V call is TRBV9, the J call TRBJ2-2; 8 bases match TRBD2. CDR3 length: 15 amino acids. V lost 0 bases and J lost 4; bases outside the gene matches: 2. CDR1 SGDLS and CDR2 YYNGEE come from the germline V gene. In DNA form, the CDR3 reads TGTGCCAGCAGCGTAGAGGCGGGAGGCACCGGGGAGCTGTTTTTT. The encoded protein is CASSVEAGGTGELFF. The complete variable domain, with remaining parts taken from reference TRBV9 and TRBJ2-2, reads DSGVTQTPKHLITATGQRVTLRCSPRSGDLSVYWYQQSLDQGLQFLIQYYNGEERAKGNILERFSAQQFPDLHSELNLSSLELGDSALYFCASSVEAGGTGELFFGEGSRLTVL.

This rearrangement joins TRBV18 to TRBJ1-6; TRBD1 agrees at 7 bases. CDR1 is KGHSH, CDR2 LQKENI, per germline. Germline trimming cut 6 bases from V and 8 bases from J; bases unmatched to any gene: 16. The CDR3 has 17 amino acids. DNA of the CDR3: TGTGCCAGCTCTCTATCACCACCGGGACAGAACTATTCACCCCTCCACTTT. Translating gives CASSLSPPGQNYSPLHF.

CDR3 in amino acids: CASSSSGTVRGEQYF. The CDR3 DNA follows: TGTGCCAGCAGCTCCTCCGGGACAGTACGAGGCGAGCAGTACTTC. The chain combines TRBV11-2 with TRBJ2-7, with 7 bases aligning to TRBD1. The junction had 12 bases not matched to a gene; V was cut back by 4 bases and J by 6 bases. Looked up from germline, CDR1 is SGHAT and CDR2 is FQNNGV. CDR3 length: 15 residues.

The chain carries TRBV6-2 or TRBV6-3 and TRBJ2-1, with 9 bases fitting TRBD2. The CDR3 runs to 14 residues. V lost 2 bases and J lost 10; bases outside the gene matches: 6. Germline CDR1 MNHEY, CDR2 SVGEGT. In nucleotides, the CDR3 is TGTGCCAGCAGTTACAATTTAGCGGGAGCAGAGCAGTTCTTC. It codes for CASSYNLAGAEQFF.

The genes are TRBV29-1 and TRBJ1-4, with TRBD1 as a possible D gene (5 bases). CDR3 length equals 15 residues. Germline CDR1 SQVTM, CDR2 ANQGSEA. With 4 bases removed from V and 2 bases from J, the gap between germline ends came to 14 bases. The CDR3 protein is CSVVVAGTTNEKLFF. CDR3 in DNA: TGCAGCGTTGTAGTGGCAGGGACTACTAATGAAAAACTGTTTTTT.

V gene TRBV5-1 combines with J gene TRBJ1-6; TRBD1 aligns across 7 bases. V was pared by 4 bases and J by 7 bases, with 11 bases of the junction left unmatched. Germline loops: CDR1 SGHRS, CDR2 YFSETQ. The CDR3 loop spans 16 amino acids. The chain's CDR3 is CASSVNRGRGNSPLHF. The DNA for the CDR3 is TGCGCCAGCAGCGTTAACAGGGGTCGAGGAAATTCACCCCTCCACTTT.

The chain carries TRBV4-3 and TRBJ2-6; the match to TRBD1 covers 10 bases. The CDR3 extends over 17 amino acids. The V gene's germline CDR1 is LGHNA and CDR2 YSLEER. The junction had 6 bases not matched to a gene; V was cut back by 3 bases and J by 4 bases. CDR3 coding DNA: TGCGCCAGCAGCCATGGGACAGGGGTTGGAGGGGCCAACGTCCTGACTTTC. This gives the protein CASSHGTGVGGANVLTF.

Remarks on this clone: Germline is not matched at one junction end, which may reflect a read error. The rearrangement links TRBV10-3 to TRBJ2-5; the D is unclear. The CDR3 sequence is 12 residues long. Germline V gene lookup returns CDR1 ENHRY and CDR2 SYGVKD. DNA for the CDR3: TGTGCCATCAGTGAGTCTAGAGAGGCCCAGTACTTC. Translating gives CAISESREAQYF.

The chain has TRBV6-5 and TRBJ2-2, with 7 nucleotides matching TRBD1. The ends lost 6 bases at V and 7 bases at J; junction bases unmatched: 8. The CDR3 has 14 amino acids. Germline V CDR1 and CDR2: MNHEY, SVGAGI. CDR3 DNA: TGTGCCAGCAGAGTCCAGGGGGAAGTCGGGGAGCTGTTTTTT. Translation gives CASRVQGEVGELFF.

The gene calls are TRBV19 and TRBJ1-5; 7 bases are a match to TRBD1. This CDR3 region has 13 residues. Germline values: CDR1 LNHDA, CDR2 SQIVND (reference sequence). The V and J ends lost 10 bases and 4 bases, in that order; junction bases with no gene match: 7. The CDR3 sequence: CATSTGLNQPQHF. As DNA, the CDR3 is TGTGCCACCTCGACAGGGCTTAATCAGCCCCAGCATTTT.

The chain recombines TRBV10-3 with TRBJ1-1; possibly TRBD1 for D (5 bases). Looked up from germline, CDR1 is ENHRY and CDR2 is SYGVKD. Deletions cut 2 bases from V and 4 bases from J, with 14 bases between. The CDR3 consists of 15 residues. The chain's CDR3 is CAISELQGSLTEAFF. CDR3 in DNA: TGTGCCATCAGTGAGCTGCAGGGAAGTCTCACTGAAGCTTTCTTT.

The chain joins TRBV10-3 to TRBJ2-2; D call uncertain. CDR1 ENHRY and CDR2 SYGVKD come from the germline V gene. The CDR3 spans 12 residues. V was clipped by 8 bases and J by 0 bases, with 4 bases between them. CDR3 coding DNA: TGTGCCATCGGGCCGAACACCGGGGAGCTGTTTTTT. Protein product: CAIGPNTGELFF.

J is TRBJ2-7 and V is TRBV23-1, with D perhaps TRBD1 (5 bases). TRBV23-1 is flagged as an ORF with uncertain function. The V end was cut by 4 bases, the J end by 3 bases, with 19 bases between. The CDR3 covers 16 residues. DNA of the CDR3: TGCGCCAGCAGTCTGCAGACCAGGGCCGGCAACTACGAGCAGTACTTC. Its translation: CASSLQTRAGNYEQYF.

The chain employs TRBV2 and TRBJ1-2; a possible D gene is TRBD1 (6 bases). This CDR3 contains 16 residues. Germline V gives CDR1 SNHLY, CDR2 FYNNEI. V was pared by 5 bases and J by 4 bases, with 20 bases between. In DNA form, the CDR3 reads TGTGCCAGCAGTACCGGGACACCGGGGGGACCCTATGGCTACACCTTC. It specifies CASSTGTPGGPYGYTF.

This clone was detected a few times. The rearrangement links TRBV6-5 to TRBJ1-4; perhaps TRBD1 as D (5 bases). V lost 7 bases and J lost 6, with 9 bases in between. The germline gives CDR1 MNHEY, CDR2 SVGAGI. This CDR3 is built from 12 residues. The CDR3 loop reads CASTGQDEKLFF. In DNA, the CDR3 is TGTGCCAGCACCGGACAAGATGAAAAACTGTTTTTT.

The rearrangement uses TRBV2 and TRBJ2-1; 8 nucleotides align to TRBD2. Germline V gene data show CDR1 as SNHLY and CDR2 as FYNNEI. Trimming at V came to 6 bases and at J to 4 bases, leaving 8 bases not matched to a gene. The CDR3 consists of 15 residues. CDR3 loop: CASRVKAGAYNEQFF. In DNA form, the CDR3 reads TGTGCCAGCAGGGTGAAAGCGGGAGCGTACAATGAGCAGTTCTTC.

J is TRBJ2-3 and V is TRBV18, with 8 bases matching TRBD2. The trim removed 3 bases at V and 0 bases at J, leaving 5 bases unmatched. Germline V gene sequence: CDR1 KGHSH, CDR2 LQKENI. This CDR3 contains 16 residues. CDR3 DNA sequence: TGTGCCAGCTCACCCGCTAGCGGGTCTAGCACAGATACGCAGTATTTT. This gives the protein CASSPASGSSTDTQYF.

This clone has only a few counts. The sample has other DNA sequences that encode this CDR3 too. The gene calls are TRBV7-9 and TRBJ2-3; 9 bases agree with TRBD2. The germline V gene has CDR1 SEHNR and CDR2 FQNEAQ (reference sequence). Germline trimming cut 3 bases from V and 5 bases from J; bases unmatched to any gene: 3. The CDR3 consists of 14 residues. The CDR3 loop reads CASSLGLAGDTQYF. The DNA of the CDR3 is TGTGCCAGCAGCTTGGGACTAGCAGGAGATACGCAGTATTTT.

The V gene is TRBV27, the J gene TRBJ2-1, with D uncertain. Germline V gives CDR1 MNHEY, CDR2 SMNVEV (reference sequence). The CDR3 runs to 17 residues. Trimming shortened V by 3 bases and J by 7 bases, and 22 bases separated the two germline ends. The CDR3, as DNA: TGTGCCAGCAGTTTGTCGCCCACCCCGACGCGAGGTAATGAGCAGTTCTTC. Amino acid sequence: CASSLSPTPTRGNEQFF.

The chain combines TRBV4-1 with TRBJ2-2; weak D call: TRBD2 (5 bases). This CDR3 comprises 15 residues. Germline loops: CDR1 MGHRA, CDR2 YSYEKL. Trimming shortened V by 1 base and J by 5 bases, and 11 bases separated the two germline ends. The chain's CDR3 is CASSQVSSVTGELFF. The CDR3 region has the DNA TGCGCCAGCAGCCAAGTGAGTAGCGTGACCGGGGAGCTGTTTTTT.

This chain uses TRBV27 with TRBJ2-1, with 12 bases identical to TRBD2. Germline assignment: CDR1 MNHEY and CDR2 SMNVEV (reference sequence). The V segment lost 2 bases and the J segment 9 bases; nucleotides outside the gene matches: 11. This CDR3 is built from 17 residues. In nucleotides, the CDR3 is TGTGCCAGCAGTTTAAGTCGGCTAGCGGGAGGGCCTGGTGAGCAGTTCTTC. It encodes CASSLSRLAGGPGEQFF.

The chain joins TRBV7-3 to TRBJ1-1; D may be TRBD1 (5 bases). Per germline, CDR1 SGHTA and CDR2 FQGTGA. Deletions cut 2 bases from V and 8 bases from J, with 12 bases between. The CDR3 spans 13 residues. Written as DNA, the CDR3 is TGTGCCAGCAGCTTACTAGGGGCAGGGGAAGCTTTCTTT. This encodes CASSLLGAGEAFF.

The chain is built from TRBV28 and TRBJ1-5; 9 nucleotides align to TRBD1. CDR3 length: 14 amino acids. V lost 8 bases, J lost 5 bases, and 7 bases stayed unmatched. Looked up from germline, CDR1 is MDHEN and CDR2 is SYDVKM. The CDR3 loop is CASGTGQGDQPQHF. The CDR3, as DNA: TGTGCCAGCGGTACGGGACAGGGTGATCAGCCCCAGCATTTT. The variable domain in full, with the rest retrieved from reference TRBV28 and TRBJ1-5, is DVKVTQSSRYLVKRTGEKVFLECVQDMDHENMFWYRQDPGLGLRLIYFSYDVKMKEKGDIPEGYSVSREKKERFSLILESASTNQTSMYLCASGTGQGDQPQHFGDGTRLSIL.